This T cell receptor beta chain was sequenced during a study of blood T cell repertoires in COVID-19. Study summary: Nucleic acid was either cDNA or gDNA, and it came from T cells, B-cell-depleted T cells, or PBMCs.

Participants' own reports of clinical history determined their cohort assignment. Authors' methods: Nucleated cell number was recorded as an estimate derived from reference gene primer amplification. Clones were sequenced by immunoSEQ multiplex PCR, and TCRdb holds only the in-frame ones, with some missing. V and J calls and clone size follow that table, whereas D and trimming were derived from the DNA. This table has about 310,000 clones, 75% to 90% appearing once. In this sample, this clone turned up a few times. The CDR3 has 15 residues. With 8 bases clipped from V and 7 bases from J, the junction kept 11 bases outside the gene matches. The V gene's germline CDR1 is KGHDR and CDR2 SFDVKD.

The chain joins TRBV24-1 to TRBJ2-1; TRBD2 agrees at 9 bases. Sequencing input: PBMCs or T cells enriched from blood (not recorded which). The receptor's source is a woman aged 25 to 39 who had been exposed to COVID-19. This chain's CDR3 is CATNAASGITNEQFF. The CDR3 DNA is TGTGCCACCAATGCTGCTAGCGGGATAACGAATGAGCAGTTCTTC.